This passage covers 3 T cell receptor beta chains from one sample sequenced in a study of T cells in Graves' hyperthyroidism and ophthalmopathy. RNA transcripts provided the source from which TCR beta CDR3 regions were amplified. Carried out on the TCR CDR3, a first-round RT-PCR used the HTBI primer set. TCRdb recomputed calls from the multiplex PCR reads with MiXCR, one row per CDR3 protein. The sample holds some 500,000 distinct CDR3 sequences, 16% seen once. Sequencing was performed on blood. These receptors originate from a woman younger than 45 with Graves' ophthalmopathy.

Turning to this clonotype: This may be a read error: a much more frequent sequence differs by one nucleotide. CDR3 region: CASSPQNTSTNEKLFF. The DNA of the CDR3 is TGTGCCAGCAGTCCACAGAACACCTCAACTAATGAAAAACTGTTTTTT. The chain employs TRBV28 and TRBJ1-4; no firm D call. The ends were cut back, 5 bases at V and 0 bases at J, with 13 bases in the middle. CDR1 is MDHEN and CDR2 is SYDVKM in the germline V gene. The CDR3 runs to 16 residues.

This clonotype appeared many times. The V gene is TRBV28, the J gene TRBJ2-5; the D gene is possibly TRBD1 (5 bases). The CDR3 covers 12 residues. V shed 7 bases and J shed 5 bases, with 11 bases lying between them. Germline V gene lookup returns CDR1 MDHEN and CDR2 SYDVKM. The CDR3 reads CASNTYRETQYF. The CDR3 nucleotides are TGTGCCAGCAACACGTACAGGGAGACCCAGTACTTC.

The chain is built from TRBV10-3 and TRBJ2-3, with a weak D call TRBD1 (7 bases). Trimming pared 6 bases from V and 3 bases from J, leaving 10 bases between. The CDR3 totals 13 residues. CDR1 and CDR2 from the germline V gene are ENHRY and SYGVKD. Written as DNA, the CDR3 is TGTGCCATCAGCGGGGGACAGACAGATACGCAGTATTTT. Encoded protein: CAISGGQTDTQYF.